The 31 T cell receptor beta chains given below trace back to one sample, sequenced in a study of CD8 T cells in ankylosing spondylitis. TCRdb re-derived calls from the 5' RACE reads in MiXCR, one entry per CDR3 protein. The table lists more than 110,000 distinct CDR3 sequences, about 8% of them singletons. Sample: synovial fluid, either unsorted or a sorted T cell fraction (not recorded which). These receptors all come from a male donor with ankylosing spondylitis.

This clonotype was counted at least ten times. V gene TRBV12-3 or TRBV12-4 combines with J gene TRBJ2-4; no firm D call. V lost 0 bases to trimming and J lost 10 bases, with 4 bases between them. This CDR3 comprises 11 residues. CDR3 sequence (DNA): TGTGCCAGCAGTTTAGCCCATATTCAGTACTTC. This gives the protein CASSLAHIQYF.

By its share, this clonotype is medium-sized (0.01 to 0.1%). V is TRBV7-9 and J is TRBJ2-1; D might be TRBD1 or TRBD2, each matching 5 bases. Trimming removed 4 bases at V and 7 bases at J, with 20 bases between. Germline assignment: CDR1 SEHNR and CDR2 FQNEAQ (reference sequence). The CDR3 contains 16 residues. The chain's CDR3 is CASSSTRVRTGNEQFF. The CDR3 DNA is TGTGCCAGCAGCTCGACCAGGGTAAGGACGGGGAATGAGCAGTTCTTC.

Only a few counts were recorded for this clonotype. CDR3 nucleotides: TGCAGTGCTCTACGGACAGATAGCAATCAGCCCCAGCATTTT. This encodes CSALRTDSNQPQHF. The chain joins TRBV20-1 to TRBJ1-5, with D possibly TRBD1 on 6 matching bases. CDR3 length: 14 residues. Germline CDR1 reads DFQATT; CDR2 reads SNEGSKA (reference sequence). V was pared by 5 bases and J by 0 bases, with 11 bases between.

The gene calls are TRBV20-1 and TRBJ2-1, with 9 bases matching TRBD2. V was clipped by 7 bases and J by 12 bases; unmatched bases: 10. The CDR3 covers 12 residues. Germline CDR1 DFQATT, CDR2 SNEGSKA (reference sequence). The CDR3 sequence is CSVEPAGGGQFF. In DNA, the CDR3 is TGCAGTGTAGAGCCAGCGGGGGGAGGGCAGTTCTTC.

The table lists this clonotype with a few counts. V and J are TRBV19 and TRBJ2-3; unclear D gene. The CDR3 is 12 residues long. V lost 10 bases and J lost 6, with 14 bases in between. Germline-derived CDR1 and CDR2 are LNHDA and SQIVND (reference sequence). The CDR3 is CATSGRADTQYF. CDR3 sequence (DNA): TGTGCCACCTCAGGTCGAGCGGATACGCAGTATTTT.

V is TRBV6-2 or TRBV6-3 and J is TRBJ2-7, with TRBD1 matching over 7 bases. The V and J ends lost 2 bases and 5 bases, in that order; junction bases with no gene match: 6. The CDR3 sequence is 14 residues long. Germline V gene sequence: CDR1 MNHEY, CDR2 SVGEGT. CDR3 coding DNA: TGTGCCAGCAGTTACGACAGGGCGCGAAACGAGCAGTACTTC. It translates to CASSYDRARNEQYF.

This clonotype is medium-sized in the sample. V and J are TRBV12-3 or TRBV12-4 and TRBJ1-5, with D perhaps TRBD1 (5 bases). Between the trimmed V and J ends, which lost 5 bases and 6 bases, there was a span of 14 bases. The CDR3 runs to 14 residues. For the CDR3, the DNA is TGTGCCAGCAGTCGCCATGAGGGGTCTCAGCCCCAGCATTTT. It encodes CASSRHEGSQPQHF.

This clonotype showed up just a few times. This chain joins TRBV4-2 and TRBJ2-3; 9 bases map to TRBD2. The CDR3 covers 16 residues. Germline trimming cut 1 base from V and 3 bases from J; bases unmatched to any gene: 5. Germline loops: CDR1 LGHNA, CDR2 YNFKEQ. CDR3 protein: CASSQAASGNTDTQYF. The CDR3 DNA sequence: TGTGCCAGCAGCCAAGCGGCTAGCGGGAATACAGATACGCAGTATTTT.

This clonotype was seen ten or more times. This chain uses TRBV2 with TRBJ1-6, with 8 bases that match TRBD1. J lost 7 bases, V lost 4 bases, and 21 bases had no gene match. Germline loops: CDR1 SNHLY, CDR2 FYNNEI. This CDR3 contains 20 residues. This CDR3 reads CASSVRNKKADRGRNSPLHF. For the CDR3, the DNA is TGTGCCAGCAGTGTTCGGAATAAAAAGGCTGACAGGGGTCGGAATTCACCCCTCCACTTT.

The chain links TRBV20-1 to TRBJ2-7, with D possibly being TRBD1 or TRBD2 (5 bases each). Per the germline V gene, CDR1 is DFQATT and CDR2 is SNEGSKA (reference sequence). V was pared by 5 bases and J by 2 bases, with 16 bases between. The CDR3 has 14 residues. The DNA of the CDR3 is TGCAGTGCTCCGGGACGGAACGGAGCCTACGAGCAGTACTTC. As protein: CSAPGRNGAYEQYF.

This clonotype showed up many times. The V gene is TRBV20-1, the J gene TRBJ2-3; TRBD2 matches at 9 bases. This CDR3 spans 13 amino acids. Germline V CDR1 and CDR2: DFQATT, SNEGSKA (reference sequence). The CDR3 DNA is TGCAGGACCCTAGCGGGAAGCACAGATACGCAGTATTTT. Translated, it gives CRTLAGSTDTQYF.

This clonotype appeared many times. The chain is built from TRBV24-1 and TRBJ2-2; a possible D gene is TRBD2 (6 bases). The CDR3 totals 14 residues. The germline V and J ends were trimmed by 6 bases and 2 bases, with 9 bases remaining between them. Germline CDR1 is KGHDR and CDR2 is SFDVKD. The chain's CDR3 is CATSLGGNTGELFF. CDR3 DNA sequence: TGTGCCACCAGTCTGGGGGGAAACACCGGGGAGCTGTTTTTT.

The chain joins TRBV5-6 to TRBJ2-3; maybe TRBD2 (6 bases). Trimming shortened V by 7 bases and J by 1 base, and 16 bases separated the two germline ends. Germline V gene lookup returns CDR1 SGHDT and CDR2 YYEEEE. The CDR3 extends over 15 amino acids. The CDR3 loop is CASSRDSPGTDTQYF. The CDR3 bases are TGTGCCAGCTCACGGGACTCCCCGGGCACAGATACGCAGTATTTT.

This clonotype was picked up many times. The DNA for the CDR3 is TGCGCCAGCAGCTTTGACAGGGGCGAGCAGTACTTC. Its translation is CASSFDRGEQYF. The chain carries TRBV5-1 and TRBJ2-7, with 8 bases aligning to TRBD1. CDR3 length: 12 amino acids. Germline V gene lookup returns CDR1 SGHRS and CDR2 YFSETQ. V was clipped by 2 bases and J by 6 bases; unmatched bases: 1.

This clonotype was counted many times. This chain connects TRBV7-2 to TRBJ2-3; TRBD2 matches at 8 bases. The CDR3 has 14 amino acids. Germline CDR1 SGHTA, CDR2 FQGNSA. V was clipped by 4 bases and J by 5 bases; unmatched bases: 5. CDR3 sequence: CASSWTSPLDTQYF. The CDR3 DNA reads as TGTGCCAGCAGCTGGACTAGCCCATTAGATACGCAGTATTTT.

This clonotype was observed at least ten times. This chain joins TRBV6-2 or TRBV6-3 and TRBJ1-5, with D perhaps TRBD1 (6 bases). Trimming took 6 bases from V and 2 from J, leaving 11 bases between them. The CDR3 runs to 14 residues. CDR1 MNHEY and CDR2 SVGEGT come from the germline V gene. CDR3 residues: CASRNRVGNQPQHF. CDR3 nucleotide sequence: TGTGCCAGCAGAAACAGGGTTGGCAATCAGCCCCAGCATTTT.

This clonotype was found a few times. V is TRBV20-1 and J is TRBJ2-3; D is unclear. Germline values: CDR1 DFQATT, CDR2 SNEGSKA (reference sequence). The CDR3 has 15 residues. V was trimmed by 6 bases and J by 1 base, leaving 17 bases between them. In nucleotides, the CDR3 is TGCAGTGCCACGACTCCTTTAAGCGGCACAGATACGCAGTATTTT. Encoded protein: CSATTPLSGTDTQYF.

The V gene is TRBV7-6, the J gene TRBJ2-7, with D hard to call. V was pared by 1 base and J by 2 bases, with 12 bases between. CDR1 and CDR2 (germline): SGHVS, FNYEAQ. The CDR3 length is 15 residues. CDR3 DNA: TGTGCCAGCAGCTTAGATCTCGGCGGCCCCTACGAGCAGTACTTC. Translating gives CASSLDLGGPYEQYF.

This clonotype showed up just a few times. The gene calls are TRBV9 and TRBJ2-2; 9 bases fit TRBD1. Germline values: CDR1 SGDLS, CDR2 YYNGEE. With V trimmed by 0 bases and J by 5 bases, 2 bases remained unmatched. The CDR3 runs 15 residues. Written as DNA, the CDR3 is TGTGCCAGCAGCGTAGCGGGGACAGGGACCGGGGAGCTGTTTTTT. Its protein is CASSVAGTGTGELFF.

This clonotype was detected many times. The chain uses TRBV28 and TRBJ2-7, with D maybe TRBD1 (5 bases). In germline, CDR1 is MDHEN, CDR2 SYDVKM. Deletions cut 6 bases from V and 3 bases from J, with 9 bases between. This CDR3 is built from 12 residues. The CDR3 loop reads CASRPDSYEQYF. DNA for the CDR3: TGTGCCAGCAGGCCTGACAGCTACGAGCAGTACTTC.

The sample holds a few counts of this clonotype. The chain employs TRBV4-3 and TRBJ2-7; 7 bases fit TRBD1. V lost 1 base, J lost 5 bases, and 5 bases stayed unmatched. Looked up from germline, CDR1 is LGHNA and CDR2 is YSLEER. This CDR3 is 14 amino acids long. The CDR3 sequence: CASSQGDREHEQYF. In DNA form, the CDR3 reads TGCGCCAGCAGCCAAGGCGACAGGGAACACGAGCAGTACTTC.

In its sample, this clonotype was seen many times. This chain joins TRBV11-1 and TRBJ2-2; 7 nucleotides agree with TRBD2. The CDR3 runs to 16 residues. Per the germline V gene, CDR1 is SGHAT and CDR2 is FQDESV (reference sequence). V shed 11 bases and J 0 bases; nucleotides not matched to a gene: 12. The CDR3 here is CAGGAGTFANTGELFF. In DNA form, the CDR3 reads TGTGCCGGGGGAGCGGGAACGTTCGCGAACACCGGGGAGCTGTTTTTT. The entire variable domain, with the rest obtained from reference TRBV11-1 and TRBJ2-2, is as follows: EAEVAQSPRYKITEKSQAVAFWCDPISGHATLYWYRQILGQGPELLVQFQDESVVDDSQLPKDRFSAERLKGVDSTLKIQPAELGDSAMYLCAGGAGTFANTGELFFGEGSRLTVL.

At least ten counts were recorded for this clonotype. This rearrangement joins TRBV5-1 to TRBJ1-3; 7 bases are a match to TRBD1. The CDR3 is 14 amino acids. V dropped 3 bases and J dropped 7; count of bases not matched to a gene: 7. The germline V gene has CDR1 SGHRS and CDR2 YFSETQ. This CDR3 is CASSSTGSGNTIYF. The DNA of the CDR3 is TGCGCCAGCAGCTCGACAGGGTCCGGGAACACCATATATTTT.

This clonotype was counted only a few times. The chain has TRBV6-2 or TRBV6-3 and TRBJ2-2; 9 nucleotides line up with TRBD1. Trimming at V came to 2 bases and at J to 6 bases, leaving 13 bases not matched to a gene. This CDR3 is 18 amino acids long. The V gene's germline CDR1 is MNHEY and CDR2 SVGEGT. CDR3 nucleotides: TGTGCCAGCAGTTACAATCTCCGGACAGGGGTCTTCCCCGGGGAGCTGTTTTTT. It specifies CASSYNLRTGVFPGELFF.

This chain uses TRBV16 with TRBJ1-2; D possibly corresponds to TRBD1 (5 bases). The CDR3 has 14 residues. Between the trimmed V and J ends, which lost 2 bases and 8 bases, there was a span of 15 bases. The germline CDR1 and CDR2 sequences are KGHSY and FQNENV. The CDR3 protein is CASSQPQGLNGYTF. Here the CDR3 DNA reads TGTGCCAGCAGCCAACCGCAGGGATTAAACGGCTACACCTTC. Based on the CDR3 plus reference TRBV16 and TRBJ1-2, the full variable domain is GEEVAQTPKHLVRGEGQKAKLYCAPIKGHSYVFWYQQVLKNEFKFLISFQNENVFDETGMPKERFSAKCLPNSPCSLEIQATKLEDSAVYFCASSQPQGLNGYTFGSGTRLTVV.

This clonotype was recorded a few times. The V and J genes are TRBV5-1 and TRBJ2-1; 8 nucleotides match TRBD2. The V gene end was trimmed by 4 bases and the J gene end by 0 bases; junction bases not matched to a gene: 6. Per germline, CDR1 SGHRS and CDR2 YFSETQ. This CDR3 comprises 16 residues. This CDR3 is CASSISGTSSYNEQFF. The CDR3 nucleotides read TGCGCCAGCAGCATTAGCGGGACGAGCTCCTACAATGAGCAGTTCTTC.

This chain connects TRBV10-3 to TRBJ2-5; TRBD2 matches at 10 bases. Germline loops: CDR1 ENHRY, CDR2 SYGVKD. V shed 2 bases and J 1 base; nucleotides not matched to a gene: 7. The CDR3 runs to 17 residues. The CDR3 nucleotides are TGTGCCATCAGTGAGCACCTAGCGGGAGCGGTCCAAGAGACCCAGTACTTC. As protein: CAISEHLAGAVQETQYF.

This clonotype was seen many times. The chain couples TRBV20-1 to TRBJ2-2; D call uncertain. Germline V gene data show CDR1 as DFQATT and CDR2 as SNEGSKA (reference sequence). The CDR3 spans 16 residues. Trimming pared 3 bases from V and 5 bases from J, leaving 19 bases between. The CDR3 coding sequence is TGCAGTGCTAGTAATCCTCGCCATTCTCTTACCGGGGAGCTGTTTTTT. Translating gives CSASNPRHSLTGELFF.

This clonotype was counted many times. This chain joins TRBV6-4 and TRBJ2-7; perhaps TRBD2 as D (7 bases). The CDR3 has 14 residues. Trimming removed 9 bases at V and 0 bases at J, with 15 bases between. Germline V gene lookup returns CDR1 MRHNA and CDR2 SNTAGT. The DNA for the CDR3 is TGTGCCAGTACAACGGGGGGCCGCTCCTACGAGCAGTACTTC. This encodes CASTTGGRSYEQYF.

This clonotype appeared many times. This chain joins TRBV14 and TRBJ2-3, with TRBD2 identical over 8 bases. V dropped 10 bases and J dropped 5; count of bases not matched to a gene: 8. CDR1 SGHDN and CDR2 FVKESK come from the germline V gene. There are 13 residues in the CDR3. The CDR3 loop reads CATSGGRLDTQYF. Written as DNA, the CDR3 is TGTGCCACCTCGGGAGGGCGATTAGATACGCAGTATTTT. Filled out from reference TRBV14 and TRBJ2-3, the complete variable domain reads EAGVTQFPSHSVIEKGQTVTLRCDPISGHDNLYWYRRVMGKEIKFLLHFVKESKQDESGMPNNRFLAERTGGTYSTLKVQPAELEDSGVYFCATSGGRLDTQYFGPGTRLTVL.

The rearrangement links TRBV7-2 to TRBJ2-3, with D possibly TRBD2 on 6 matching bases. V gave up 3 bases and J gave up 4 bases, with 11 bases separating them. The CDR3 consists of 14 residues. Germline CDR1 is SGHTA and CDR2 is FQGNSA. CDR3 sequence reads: CASSFAGPADTQYF. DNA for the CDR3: TGTGCCAGCAGCTTCGCGGGACCCGCAGATACGCAGTATTTT.